The T cell receptor (beta chain) described here comes from a study of control samples from healthy donors and cancer patients. V was shortened by 4 bases and J by 6 bases, with 9 bases between the two germline ends. The CDR3 has 12 residues. Germline values: CDR1 SQVTM, CDR2 ANQGSEA. The assay was immunoSEQ multiplex PCR, and TCRdb's table has in-frame clones only and misses some. Among roughly 120,000 clones, 80% to 90% were seen once, and the ten largest hold roughly a sixth. The chain couples TRBV29-1 to TRBJ2-2; no clear D gene. The sequenced sample was blood. This TCR was sampled from a woman in her forties or fifties in good health. The CDR3, as DNA: TGCAGCGTTGTGACGCGCGCCGGGGAGCTGTTTTTT. It encodes CSVVTRAGELFF.